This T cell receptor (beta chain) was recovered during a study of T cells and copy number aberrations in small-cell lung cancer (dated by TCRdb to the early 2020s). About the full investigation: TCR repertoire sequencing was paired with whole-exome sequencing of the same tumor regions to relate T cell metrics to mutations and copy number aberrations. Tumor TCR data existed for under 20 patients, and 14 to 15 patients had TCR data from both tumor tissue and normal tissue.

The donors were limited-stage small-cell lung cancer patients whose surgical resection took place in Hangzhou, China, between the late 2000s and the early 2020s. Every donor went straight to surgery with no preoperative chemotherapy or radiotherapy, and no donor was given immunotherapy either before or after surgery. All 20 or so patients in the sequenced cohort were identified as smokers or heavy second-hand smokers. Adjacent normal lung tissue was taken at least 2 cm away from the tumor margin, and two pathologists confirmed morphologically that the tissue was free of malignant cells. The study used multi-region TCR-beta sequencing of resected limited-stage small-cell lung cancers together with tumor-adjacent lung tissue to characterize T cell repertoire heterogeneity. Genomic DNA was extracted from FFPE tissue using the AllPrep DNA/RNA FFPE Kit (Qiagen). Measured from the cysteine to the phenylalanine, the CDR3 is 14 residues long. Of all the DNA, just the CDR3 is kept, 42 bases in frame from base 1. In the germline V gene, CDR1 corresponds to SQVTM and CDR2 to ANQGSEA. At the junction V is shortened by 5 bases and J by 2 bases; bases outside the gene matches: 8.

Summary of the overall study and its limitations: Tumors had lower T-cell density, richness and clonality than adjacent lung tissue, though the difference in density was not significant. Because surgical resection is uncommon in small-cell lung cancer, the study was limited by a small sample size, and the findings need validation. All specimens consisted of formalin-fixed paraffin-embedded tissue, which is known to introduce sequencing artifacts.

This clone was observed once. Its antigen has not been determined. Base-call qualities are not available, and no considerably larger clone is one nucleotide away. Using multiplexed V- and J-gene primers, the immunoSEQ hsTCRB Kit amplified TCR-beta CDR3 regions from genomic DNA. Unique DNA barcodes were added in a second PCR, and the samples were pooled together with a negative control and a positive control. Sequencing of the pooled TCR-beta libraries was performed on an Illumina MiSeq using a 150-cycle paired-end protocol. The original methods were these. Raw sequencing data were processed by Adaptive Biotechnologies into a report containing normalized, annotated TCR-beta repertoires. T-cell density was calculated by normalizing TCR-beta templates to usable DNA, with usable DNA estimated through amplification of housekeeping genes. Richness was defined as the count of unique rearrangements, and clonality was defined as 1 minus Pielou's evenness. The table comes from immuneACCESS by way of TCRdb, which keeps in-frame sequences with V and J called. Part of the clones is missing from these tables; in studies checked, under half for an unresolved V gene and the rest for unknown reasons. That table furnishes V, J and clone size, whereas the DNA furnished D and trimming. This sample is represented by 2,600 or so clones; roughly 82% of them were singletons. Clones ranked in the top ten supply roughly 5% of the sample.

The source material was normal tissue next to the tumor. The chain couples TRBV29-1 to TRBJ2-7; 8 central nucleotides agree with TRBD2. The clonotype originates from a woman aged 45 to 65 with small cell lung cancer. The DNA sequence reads TGCAGCGTTAAGACCGCTAGCGGGCCCTACGAGCAGTACTTC. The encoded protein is CSVKTASGPYEQYF.